A single sample is the source of the 19 T cell receptor beta chains below, sequenced in a study of cytomegalovirus exposure and HLA in healthy donors. The assay was immunoSEQ multiplex PCR, and TCRdb's table has in-frame clones only and misses some. Here the sample spans over 100,000 clones, 89% being singletons. The sequenced material came from PBMCs. The receptors stem from a young woman in good health and CMV-seronegative.

CDR3 in amino acids: CASRHQGGGQPQHF. The DNA of the CDR3 is TGCGCCAGCAGACACCAGGGGGGCGGTCAGCCCCAGCATTTT. The chain combines TRBV4-1 with TRBJ1-5; TRBD1 matches at 7 bases. Germline CDR1 and CDR2: MGHRA and YSYEKL. Trimming at V came to 6 bases and at J to 6 bases, leaving 8 bases not matched to a gene. This CDR3 is built from 14 residues.

The rearrangement joins TRBV5-1 to TRBJ1-1, with 7 bases identical to TRBD1. With 3 bases clipped from V and 5 bases from J, the junction kept 7 bases outside the gene matches. The CDR3 totals 14 residues. Germline CDR1 SGHRS, CDR2 YFSETQ. CDR3 residues: CASSSTGLFTEAFF. In DNA, the CDR3 is TGCGCCAGCAGCTCGACAGGGTTGTTTACTGAAGCTTTCTTT.

This clone came up once. V gene TRBV12-2 combines with J gene TRBJ2-3; the DNA was not used to check the table's D call, TRBD2. TRBV12-2 is a listed pseudogene. The CDR3 is 16 residues long. In DNA, the CDR3 is TGTGCAAGTCGCTTAGCTAGCGGGGGGGCCACAGATACGCAGTATTTT. As protein: CASRLASGGATDTQYF.

V is TRBV5-6 and J is TRBJ2-7, with D perhaps matching TRBD2 (5 bases). Germline V lookup: CDR1 SGHDT, CDR2 YYEEEE. The CDR3 length is 12 residues. The ends were cut back, 3 bases at V and 11 bases at J, with 15 bases in the middle. The CDR3 DNA is TGTGCCAGCAGCTCAATCCGGGCCGGGGAGTACTTC. Its protein product is CASSSIRAGEYF.

To note about this clone: The junction departs from the called germline gene at one end, perhaps through a read error. This rearrangement joins TRBV5-1 to TRBJ1-5; the D gene is possibly TRBD1 (5 bases). The germline V gene has CDR1 SGHRS and CDR2 YFSETQ. The CDR3 runs to 15 residues. CDR3 nucleotides: TGCGCCAGCAGTTTGGGTCAGGGAATTGGACAGCCCCAGCATTTT. This codes for CASSLGQGIGQPQHF. The full variable domain, completed using reference TRBV5-1 and TRBJ1-5, is KAGVTQTPRYLIKTRGQQVTLSCSPISGHRSVSWYQQTPGQGLQFLFEYFSETQRNKGNFPGRFSGRQFSNSRSEMNVSTLELGDSALYLCASSLGQGIGQPQHFGDGTRLSIL.

The V gene is TRBV27, the J gene TRBJ2-2; 8 bases fit TRBD1. The CDR3 extends over 19 amino acids. Germline lookup yields CDR1 MNHEY and CDR2 SMNVEV (reference sequence). Germline trimming cut 5 bases from V and 7 bases from J; bases unmatched to any gene: 21. The CDR3 is CASSQGRTGFGGAGGELFF. The DNA of the CDR3 is TGTGCCAGCAGTCAAGGTCGGACAGGGTTTGGGGGTGCCGGCGGGGAGCTGTTTTTT.

The CDR3 loop is CASSVLPLGALATQYF. CDR3 nucleotides: TGTGCCAGCAGTGTTCTCCCGTTGGGCGCCCTAGCGACCCAGTACTTC. The V call is TRBV6-1, the J call TRBJ2-5; weak D call: TRBD2 (5 bases). V gave up 4 bases and J gave up 7 bases, with 22 bases separating them. In germline, CDR1 is MNHNS, CDR2 SASEGT. This CDR3 region has 16 residues.

The chain joins TRBV18 to TRBJ2-3; D remains unclear. The germline gives CDR1 KGHSH, CDR2 LQKENI. Trimming pared 4 bases from V and 0 bases from J, leaving 5 bases between. There are 13 residues in the CDR3. CDR3: CASSLDSTDTQYF. CDR3 nucleotide sequence: TGTGCCAGCTCACTAGATAGCACAGATACGCAGTATTTT.

This clone was seen a single time. The rearrangement joins TRBV28 to TRBJ1-2; D not resolved. With 10 bases removed from V and 8 bases from J, the gap between germline ends came to 14 bases. The length of the CDR3 is 11 residues. Germline CDR1 is MDHEN and CDR2 is SYDVKM. The CDR3 region has the DNA TGTGCCACCTGGGCAGCTATGGGCTACACCTTC. This gives the protein CATWAAMGYTF.

The J gene is TRBJ1-1, the V gene TRBV29-1; TRBD1 matches 7 bases. Germline V CDR1 and CDR2: SQVTM, ANQGSEA. Trimming cost V 6 bases and J 0 bases; bases outside gene matches: 4. The CDR3 contains 13 residues. The CDR3 protein is CSVQQGMNTEAFF. DNA of the CDR3: TGCAGCGTACAACAGGGGATGAACACTGAAGCTTTCTTT.

The chain combines TRBV9 with TRBJ1-4; D may be TRBD1 (5 bases). CDR3 size: 15 residues. V gave up 4 bases and J gave up 7 bases, with 17 bases separating them. Per the germline V gene, CDR1 is SGDLS and CDR2 is YYNGEE. The CDR3 sequence is CASSPSPSGGEKLFF. The CDR3 bases are TGTGCCAGCAGCCCGAGCCCCAGCGGGGGTGAAAAACTGTTTTTT.

This sequence joins TRBV6-5 and TRBJ1-2, with a tentative D call TRBD1 (6 bases). The germline V and J ends were trimmed by 10 bases and 4 bases, with 16 bases remaining between them. This CDR3 comprises 13 residues. Germline V lookup: CDR1 MNHEY, CDR2 SVGAGI. The DNA for the CDR3 is TGTGCCACTTCACGGGAGGGGGTCTATGGCTACACCTTC. This translates into CATSREGVYGYTF.

V usage is TRBV5-1 and J usage is TRBJ1-1, with a tentative D call TRBD1 (5 bases). The CDR3 runs to 13 residues. Trimming removed 2 bases from V and 5 bases from J, with 10 bases in between. Germline V gene data show CDR1 as SGHRS and CDR2 as YFSETQ. DNA for the CDR3: TGCGCCAGCAGCTTAGGCAGGGCTACTGAAGCTTTCTTT. Translating it yields CASSLGRATEAFF.

This clone is a singleton in its sample. The rearrangement links TRBV7-9 to TRBJ2-3; 8 nucleotides agree with TRBD1. Per the germline V gene, CDR1 is SEHNR and CDR2 is FQNEAQ (reference sequence). The V and J ends lost 1 base and 2 bases, in that order; junction bases with no gene match: 2. The CDR3 runs to 15 residues. This CDR3 is CASSLGQGHTDTQYF. The CDR3 coding sequence is TGTGCCAGCAGCTTAGGACAGGGGCACACAGATACGCAGTATTTT.

This clone occurred once. This sequence joins TRBV7-9 and TRBJ2-3; no clear D. The ends were cut back, 1 base at V and 0 bases at J, with 8 bases in the middle. The V gene's germline CDR1 is SEHNR and CDR2 FQNEAQ (reference sequence). This CDR3 has 15 amino acids. The CDR3 loop is CASSLGPTSTDTQYF. In DNA, the CDR3 is TGTGCCAGCAGCTTAGGCCCAACTAGCACAGATACGCAGTATTTT. The complete variable domain, with remaining parts taken from reference TRBV7-9 and TRBJ2-3, reads DTGVSQNPRHKITKRGQNVTFRCDPISEHNRLYWYRQTLGQGPEFLTYFQNEAQLEKSRLLSDRFSAERPKGSFSTLEIQRTEQGDSAMYLCASSLGPTSTDTQYFGPGTRLTVL.

The table lists this clone with a few counts. The V call is TRBV19, the J call TRBJ1-1; 7 nucleotides match TRBD1. The CDR3 loop spans 14 amino acids. V shed 8 bases and J 0 bases; nucleotides not matched to a gene: 6. Germline V gene sequence: CDR1 LNHDA, CDR2 SQIVND (reference sequence). As DNA, the CDR3 is TGTGCCAGTCTAACACAGGGGATGAACACTGAAGCTTTCTTT. It yields the protein CASLTQGMNTEAFF.

J is TRBJ1-5 and V is TRBV7-9; D is unclear. V lost 5 bases and J lost 6, with 11 bases in between. The CDR3 has 13 amino acids. CDR1 SEHNR and CDR2 FQNEAQ come from the germline V gene (reference sequence). CDR3 protein: CASSPISGQPQHF. The CDR3 bases are TGTGCCAGCAGCCCAATTTCGGGTCAGCCCCAGCATTTT.

The chain uses TRBV5-1 and TRBJ2-3, with 8 bases fitting TRBD2. With V trimmed by 0 bases and J by 1 base, 4 bases remained unmatched. CDR3 size: 16 residues. Germline V gene lookup returns CDR1 SGHRS and CDR2 YFSETQ. CDR3 bases: TGCGCCAGCAGCTTGGGGATGGGACTAGGCACAGATACGCAGTATTTT. Protein product: CASSLGMGLGTDTQYF.

The chain links TRBV2 to TRBJ1-2; a possible D gene is TRBD1 (6 bases). V shed 1 base and J shed 0 bases, with 9 bases lying between them. CDR3 length equals 15 residues. Looked up from germline, CDR1 is SNHLY and CDR2 is FYNNEI. CDR3 protein: CASSEETGANYGYTF. CDR3 DNA sequence: TGTGCCAGCAGTGAAGAGACAGGAGCTAACTATGGCTACACCTTC.